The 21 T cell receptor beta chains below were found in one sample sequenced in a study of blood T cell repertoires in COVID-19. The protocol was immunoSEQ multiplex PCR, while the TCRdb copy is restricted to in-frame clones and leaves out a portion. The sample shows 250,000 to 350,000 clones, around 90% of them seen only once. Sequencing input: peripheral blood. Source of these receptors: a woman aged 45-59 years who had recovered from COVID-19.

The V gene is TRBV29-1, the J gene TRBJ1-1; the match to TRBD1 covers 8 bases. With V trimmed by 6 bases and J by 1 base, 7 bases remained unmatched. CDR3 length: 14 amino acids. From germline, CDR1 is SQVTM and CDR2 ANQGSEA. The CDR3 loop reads CSVRRGLANTEAFF. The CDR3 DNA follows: TGCAGCGTACGCAGGGGGCTAGCGAACACTGAAGCTTTCTTT.

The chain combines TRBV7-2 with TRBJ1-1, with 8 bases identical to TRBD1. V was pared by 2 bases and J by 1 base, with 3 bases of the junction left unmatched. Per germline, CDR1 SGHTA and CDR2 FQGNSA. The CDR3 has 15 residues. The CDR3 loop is CASSLMGTGNTEAFF. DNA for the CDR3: TGTGCCAGCAGCTTAATGGGGACAGGGAACACTGAAGCTTTCTTT.

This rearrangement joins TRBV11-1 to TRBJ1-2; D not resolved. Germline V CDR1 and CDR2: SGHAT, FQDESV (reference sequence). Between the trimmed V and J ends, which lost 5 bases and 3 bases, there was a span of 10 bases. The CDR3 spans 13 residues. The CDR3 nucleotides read TGTGCCAGCAGCGAAACAAGTTACTATGGCTACACCTTC. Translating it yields CASSETSYYGYTF.

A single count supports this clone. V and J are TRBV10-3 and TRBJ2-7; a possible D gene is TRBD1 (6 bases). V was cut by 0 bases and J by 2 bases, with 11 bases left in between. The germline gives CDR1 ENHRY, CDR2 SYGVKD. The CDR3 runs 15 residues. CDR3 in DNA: TGTGCCATCAGTGAGTCCCAGGGGACCACCTACGAGCAGTACTTC. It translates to CAISESQGTTYEQYF.

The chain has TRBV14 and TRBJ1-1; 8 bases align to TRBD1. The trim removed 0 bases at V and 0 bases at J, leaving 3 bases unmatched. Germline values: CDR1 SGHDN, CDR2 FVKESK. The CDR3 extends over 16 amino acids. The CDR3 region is CASSQDRTGLNTEAFF. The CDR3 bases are TGTGCCAGCAGCCAAGATCGGACAGGGCTGAACACTGAAGCTTTCTTT. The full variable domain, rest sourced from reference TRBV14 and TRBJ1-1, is EAGVTQFPSHSVIEKGQTVTLRCDPISGHDNLYWYRRVMGKEIKFLLHFVKESKQDESGMPNNRFLAERTGGTYSTLKVQPAELEDSGVYFCASSQDRTGLNTEAFFGQGTRLTVV.

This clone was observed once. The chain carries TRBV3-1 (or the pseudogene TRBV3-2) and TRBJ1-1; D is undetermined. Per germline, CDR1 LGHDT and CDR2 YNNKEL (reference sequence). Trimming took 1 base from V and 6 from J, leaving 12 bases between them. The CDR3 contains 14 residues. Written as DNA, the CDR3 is TGTGCCAGCAGCCAAGCCCCCGTTCTTTCTGAAGCTTTCTTT. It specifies CASSQAPVLSEAFF.

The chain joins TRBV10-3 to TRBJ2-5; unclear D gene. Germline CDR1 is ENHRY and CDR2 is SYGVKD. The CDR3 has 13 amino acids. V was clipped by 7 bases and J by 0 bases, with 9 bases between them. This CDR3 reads CAIKSDNQETQYF. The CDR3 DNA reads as TGTGCCATCAAATCCGACAACCAAGAGACCCAGTACTTC.

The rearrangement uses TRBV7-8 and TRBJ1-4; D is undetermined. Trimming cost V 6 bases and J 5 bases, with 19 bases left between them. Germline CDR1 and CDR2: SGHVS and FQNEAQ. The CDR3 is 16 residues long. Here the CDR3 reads CASRPGLNRINEKLFF. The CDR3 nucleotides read TGTGCCAGCAGGCCTGGTTTGAACAGAATCAATGAAAAACTGTTTTTT.

CDR3 coding DNA: TGTGCCAGCCAAAAGGGCCGGGACAGGGTGGGGTCACCCCTCCACTTT. Translation gives CASQKGRDRVGSPLHF. This chain joins TRBV19 and TRBJ1-6; TRBD1 matches 9 bases. The CDR3 is 16 amino acids. CDR1 LNHDA and CDR2 SQIVND come from the germline V gene (reference sequence). Germline trimming cut 9 bases from V and 10 bases from J; bases unmatched to any gene: 16.

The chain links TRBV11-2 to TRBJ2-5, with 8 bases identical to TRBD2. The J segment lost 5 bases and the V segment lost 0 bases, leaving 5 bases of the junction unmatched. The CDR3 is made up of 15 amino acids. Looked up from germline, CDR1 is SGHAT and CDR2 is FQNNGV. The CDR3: CASSLDALAGETQYF. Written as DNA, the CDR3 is TGTGCCAGCAGCTTAGATGCGCTAGCGGGTGAGACCCAGTACTTC. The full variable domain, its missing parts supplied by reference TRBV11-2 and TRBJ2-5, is EAGVAQSPRYKIIEKRQSVAFWCNPISGHATLYWYQQILGQGPKLLIQFQNNGVVDDSQLPKDRFSAERLKGVDSTLKIQPAKLEDSAVYLCASSLDALAGETQYFGPGTRLLVL.

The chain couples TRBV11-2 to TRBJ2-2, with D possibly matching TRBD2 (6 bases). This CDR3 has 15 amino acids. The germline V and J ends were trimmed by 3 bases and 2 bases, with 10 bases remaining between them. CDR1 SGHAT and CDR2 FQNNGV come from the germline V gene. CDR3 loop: CASSFGGANTGELFF. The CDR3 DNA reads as TGTGCCAGCAGCTTTGGCGGGGCCAACACCGGGGAGCTGTTTTTT.

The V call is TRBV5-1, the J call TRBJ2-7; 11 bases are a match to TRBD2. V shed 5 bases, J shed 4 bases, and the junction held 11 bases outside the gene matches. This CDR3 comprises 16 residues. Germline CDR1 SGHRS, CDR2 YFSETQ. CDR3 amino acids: CASRSGVLAGAYEQYF. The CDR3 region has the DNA TGCGCCAGCAGAAGTGGAGTACTAGCGGGGGCTTACGAGCAGTACTTC.

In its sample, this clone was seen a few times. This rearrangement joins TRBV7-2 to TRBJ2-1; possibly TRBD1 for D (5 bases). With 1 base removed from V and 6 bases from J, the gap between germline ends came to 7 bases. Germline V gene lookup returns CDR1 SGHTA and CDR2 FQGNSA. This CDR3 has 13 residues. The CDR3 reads CASSLDRINEQFF. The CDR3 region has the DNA TGTGCCAGCAGCTTAGACAGGATCAATGAGCAGTTCTTC.

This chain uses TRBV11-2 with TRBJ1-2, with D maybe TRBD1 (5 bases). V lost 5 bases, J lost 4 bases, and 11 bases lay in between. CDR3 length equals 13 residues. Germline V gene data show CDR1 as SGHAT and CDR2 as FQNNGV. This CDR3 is CASSGGSSYGYTF. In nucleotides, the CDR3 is TGTGCCAGCAGCGGGGGGAGCTCCTATGGCTACACCTTC.

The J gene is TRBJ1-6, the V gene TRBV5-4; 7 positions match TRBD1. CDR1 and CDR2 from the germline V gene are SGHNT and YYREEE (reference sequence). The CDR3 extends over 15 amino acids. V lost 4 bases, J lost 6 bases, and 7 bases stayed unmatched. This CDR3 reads CASSVPGQINSPLHF. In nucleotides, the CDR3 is TGTGCCAGCAGCGTACCGGGACAGATTAATTCACCCCTCCACTTT.

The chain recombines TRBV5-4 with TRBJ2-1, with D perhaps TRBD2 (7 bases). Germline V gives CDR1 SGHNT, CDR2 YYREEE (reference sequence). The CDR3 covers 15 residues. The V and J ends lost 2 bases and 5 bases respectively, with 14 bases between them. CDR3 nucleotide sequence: TGTGCCAGCAGCTTAGGGGGGGCCTGGAACAATGAGCAGTTCTTC. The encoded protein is CASSLGGAWNNEQFF.

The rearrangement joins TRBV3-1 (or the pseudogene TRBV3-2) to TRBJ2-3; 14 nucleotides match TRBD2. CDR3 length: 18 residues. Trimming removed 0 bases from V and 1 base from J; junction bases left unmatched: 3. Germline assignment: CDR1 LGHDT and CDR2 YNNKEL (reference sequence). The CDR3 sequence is CASSQEGLAGGGTDTQYF. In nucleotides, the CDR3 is TGTGCCAGCAGCCAAGAAGGACTAGCGGGAGGAGGCACAGATACGCAGTATTTT.

In DNA form, the CDR3 reads TGTGCCAGTAGTATAATGGACAGCTACTATGGCTACACCTTC. The encoded protein is CASSIMDSYYGYTF. The rearrangement links TRBV19 to TRBJ1-2; a weak D match, TRBD1 (6 bases). CDR3 length equals 14 residues. Germline V gives CDR1 LNHDA, CDR2 SQIVND (reference sequence). With 2 bases removed from V and 3 bases from J, the gap between germline ends came to 10 bases.

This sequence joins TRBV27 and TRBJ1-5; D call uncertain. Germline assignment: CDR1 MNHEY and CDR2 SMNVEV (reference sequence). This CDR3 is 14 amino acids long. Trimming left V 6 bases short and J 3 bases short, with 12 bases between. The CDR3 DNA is TGTGCCAGCAGCAGACCGGGGTTCAATCAGCCCCAGCATTTT. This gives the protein CASSRPGFNQPQHF.

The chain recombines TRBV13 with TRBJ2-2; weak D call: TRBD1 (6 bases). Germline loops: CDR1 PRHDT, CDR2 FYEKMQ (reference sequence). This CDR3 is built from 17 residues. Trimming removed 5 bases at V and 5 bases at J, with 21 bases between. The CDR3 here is CASSTSPGEWITGELFF. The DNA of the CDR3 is TGTGCCAGCAGCACGAGTCCAGGGGAATGGATAACCGGGGAGCTGTTTTTT.

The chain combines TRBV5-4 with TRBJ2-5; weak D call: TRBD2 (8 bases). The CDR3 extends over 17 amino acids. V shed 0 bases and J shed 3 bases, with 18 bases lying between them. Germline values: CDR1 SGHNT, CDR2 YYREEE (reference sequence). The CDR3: CASSLGGTAGVKETQYF. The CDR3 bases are TGTGCCAGCAGCTTGGGAGGGACAGCGGGAGTAAAAGAGACCCAGTACTTC.